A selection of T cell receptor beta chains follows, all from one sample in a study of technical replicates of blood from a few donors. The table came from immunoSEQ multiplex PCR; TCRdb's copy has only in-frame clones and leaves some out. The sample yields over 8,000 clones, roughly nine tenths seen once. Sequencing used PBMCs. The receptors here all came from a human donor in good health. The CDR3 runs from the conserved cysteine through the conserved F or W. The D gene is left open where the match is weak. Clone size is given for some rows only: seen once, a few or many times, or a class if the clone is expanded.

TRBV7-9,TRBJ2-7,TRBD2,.,CASSLRQTAGGFEQYF,TGTGCCAGCAGCTTAAGGCAGACTGCGGGAGGGTTCGAGCAGTACTTC
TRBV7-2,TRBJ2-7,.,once,CASSFTGSRYEQYF,TGTGCCAGCAGCTTTACAGGGTCGCGCTACGAGCAGTACTTC
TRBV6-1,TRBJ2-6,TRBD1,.,CASSESGGSGANVLTF,TGTGCCAGCAGTGAATCAGGGGGATCTGGGGCCAACGTCCTGACTTTC
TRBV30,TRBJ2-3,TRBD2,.,CAWSVLAGGTPDTQYF,TGTGCCTGGAGTGTACTAGCGGGAGGAACGCCAGATACGCAGTATTTT
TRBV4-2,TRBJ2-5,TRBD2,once,CASSQVDGFSGRAQETQYF,TGTGCCAGCAGCCAAGTAGACGGGTTTAGCGGGAGGGCCCAAGAGACCCAGTACTTC
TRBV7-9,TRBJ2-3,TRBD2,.,CASSSLADTQYF,TGTGCCAGCAGCTCACTAGCGGATACGCAGTATTTT
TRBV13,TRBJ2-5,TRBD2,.,CASSGGLAGRGQETQYF,TGTGCCAGCAGCGGGGGACTAGCGGGTCGAGGGCAAGAGACCCAGTACTTC
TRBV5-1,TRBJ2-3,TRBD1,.,CASRDAPGTVTSTDTQYF,TGCGCCAGCAGGGATGCGCCCGGGACAGTAACTAGCACAGATACGCAGTATTTT
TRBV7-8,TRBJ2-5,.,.,CASSLTRDQETQYF,TGTGCCAGCAGCTTGACCCGGGACCAAGAGACCCAGTACTTC
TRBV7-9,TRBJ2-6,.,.,CASSLGYLSGANVLTF,TGTGCCAGCAGCTTAGGCTATCTCTCTGGGGCCAACGTCCTGACTTTC
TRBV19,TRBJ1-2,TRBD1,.,CASSPGTVAYGYTF,TGTGCCAGTAGTCCCGGGACAGTAGCCTATGGCTACACCTTC
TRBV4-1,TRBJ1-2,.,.,CASSQDTRDNYGYTF,TGCGCCAGCAGCCAAGATACCAGGGATAACTATGGCTACACCTTC
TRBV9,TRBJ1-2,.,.,CASSSHGLQGGYGYTF,TGTGCCAGCAGCTCCCACGGGTTGCAGGGAGGGTATGGCTACACCTTC
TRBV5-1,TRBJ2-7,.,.,CASSLATIHEQYF,TGCGCCAGCAGCTTGGCGACTATCCACGAGCAGTACTTC
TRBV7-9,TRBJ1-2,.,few,CASSSSSPNYGYTF,TGTGCCAGCAGCTCTAGTAGCCCGAACTATGGCTACACCTTC
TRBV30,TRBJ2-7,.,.,CAWSVRVAFAYEQYF,TGTGCCTGGAGTGTACGGGTAGCCTTCGCCTACGAGCAGTACTTC
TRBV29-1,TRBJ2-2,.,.,CSVEGGVGELFF,TGCAGCGTTGAAGGGGGAGTCGGGGAGCTGTTTTTT
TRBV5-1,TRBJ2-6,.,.,CASSFGRGGGANVLTF,TGCGCCAGCAGCTTCGGCAGGGGCGGTGGGGCCAACGTCCTGACTTTC
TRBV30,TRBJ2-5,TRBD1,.,CAWSKGTGGLQETQYF,TGTGCCTGGAGCAAAGGGACAGGTGGGCTCCAAGAGACCCAGTACTTC